This T cell receptor (beta chain) was recovered during a study of CD8 T cells in ankylosing spondylitis. The CDR3 contains 18 residues. From germline, CDR1 is SQVTM and CDR2 ANQGSEA. The V gene lost 4 bases and the J gene lost 0 bases, with 24 bases spanning the gap. TCRdb ran MiXCR on the 5' RACE reads and lists one entry per CDR3 protein. The table lists approximately 350,000 distinct CDR3 sequences, roughly 14% of them singletons. Findings of the study overall: In the blood and synovial fluid of reactive arthritis, some motif variants had been previously reported.

This clonotype was seen many times. The antigen remains undetermined. The clonotype comes from a male donor with ankylosing spondylitis or in good health (not recorded which). The gene calls are TRBV29-1 and TRBJ1-1; D is unclear. What was sequenced was blood, either unsorted or a sorted T cell fraction (not recorded which). As DNA, the CDR3 is TGCAGCGTTGGAGGTTCGGGTGCCGGAAGGTCTATGAACACTGAAGCTTTCTTT. This translates into CSVGGSGAGRSMNTEAFF.